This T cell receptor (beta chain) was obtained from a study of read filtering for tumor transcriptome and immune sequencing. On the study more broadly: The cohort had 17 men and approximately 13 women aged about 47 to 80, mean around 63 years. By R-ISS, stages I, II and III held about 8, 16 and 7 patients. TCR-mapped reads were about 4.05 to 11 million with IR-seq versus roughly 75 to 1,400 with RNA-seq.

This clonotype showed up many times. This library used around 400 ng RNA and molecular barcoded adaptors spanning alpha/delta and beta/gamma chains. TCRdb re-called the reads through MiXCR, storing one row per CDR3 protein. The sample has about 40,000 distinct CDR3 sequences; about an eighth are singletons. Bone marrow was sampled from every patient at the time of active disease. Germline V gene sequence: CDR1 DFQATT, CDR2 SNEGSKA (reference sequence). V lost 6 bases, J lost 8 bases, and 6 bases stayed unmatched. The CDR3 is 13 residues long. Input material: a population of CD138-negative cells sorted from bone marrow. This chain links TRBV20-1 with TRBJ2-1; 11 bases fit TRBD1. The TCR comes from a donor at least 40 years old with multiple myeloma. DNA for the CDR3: TGCAGTGCAACCGGGACAGGGGGGTATGAGCAGTTCTTC. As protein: CSATGTGGYEQFF.